Shown below are 31 T cell receptor beta chains from a single sample sequenced in a study of regulatory T cells in long-lasting Graves disease. With iRepertoire HTBI primers and Arm-PCR of CDR3 regions, TCR beta libraries were built. TCRdb reprocessed the multiplex PCR reads via MiXCR and lists one record per CDR3 protein. The repertoire has roughly 420,000 distinct CDR3 sequences, roughly 15% of them found once; the top ten carry approximately 11%. The time point was: newly diagnosed GD, antithyroid drugs for less than 3 months. PBMCs provided the RNA from which the TCR library was made. This same sample was also part of a study on T cells in Graves' hyperthyroidism and ophthalmopathy.

This sample comprised peripheral blood mononuclear cells (PBMCs), obtained at new diagnosis, from a patient treated with antithyroid drugs. The source is a young woman with Graves disease.

This clonotype was seen many times. The V and J genes are TRBV10-3 and TRBJ2-7; tentative D call: TRBD1 (5 bases). This CDR3 spans 12 amino acids. Per germline, CDR1 ENHRY and CDR2 SYGVKD. V shed 2 bases and J shed 3 bases, with 5 bases lying between them. The chain's CDR3 is CAISEGHYEQYF. DNA of the CDR3: TGTGCCATCAGTGAGGGACACTACGAGCAGTACTTC.

The J gene is TRBJ1-2, the V gene TRBV5-1, with 12 bases that match TRBD1. From germline, CDR1 is SGHRS and CDR2 YFSETQ. This CDR3 is built from 15 residues. Trimming took 5 bases from V and 6 from J; bases not matched to a gene: 8. As DNA, the CDR3 is TGCGCCAGCAGACCGATGGGGACAGGGGGCGATGGCTACACCTTC. It encodes CASRPMGTGGDGYTF.

This clonotype was found many times. The J gene is TRBJ2-7, the V gene TRBV7-2; TRBD2 matches 7 bases. The CDR3 loop spans 16 amino acids. Germline V gene lookup returns CDR1 SGHTA and CDR2 FQGNSA. Germline trimming cut 4 bases from V and 3 bases from J; bases unmatched to any gene: 12. The CDR3 region is CASSSPRGGRNYEQYF. CDR3 DNA sequence: TGTGCCAGCAGCTCCCCGCGTGGCGGGAGAAACTACGAGCAGTACTTC.

The chain combines TRBV28 with TRBJ1-4, with D unresolved. This CDR3 has 13 residues. Germline V gene lookup returns CDR1 MDHEN and CDR2 SYDVKM. Trimming cost V 6 bases and J 6 bases, with 11 bases left between them. The CDR3 protein is CASRALRDEKLFF. CDR3 DNA: TGTGCCAGCAGGGCTTTGCGAGATGAAAAACTGTTTTTT.

This clonotype was seen ten or more times. The CDR3 DNA follows: TGTGCCAGCAGCTTAGTAGCGGGAGGCAGGGTTGGGAACATTCAGTACTTC. The encoded protein is CASSLVAGGRVGNIQYF. The rearrangement uses TRBV7-8 and TRBJ2-4; 10 nucleotides align to TRBD2. Germline values: CDR1 SGHVS, CDR2 FQNEAQ. The trim removed 1 base at V and 7 bases at J, leaving 10 bases unmatched. There are 17 residues in the CDR3.

This clonotype was found many times. The chain has TRBV27 and TRBJ1-3; D is possibly TRBD1 (6 bases). The CDR3 is 14 amino acids. CDR1 and CDR2 from the germline V gene are MNHEY and SMNVEV (reference sequence). V was cut by 1 base and J by 8 bases, with 12 bases left in between. The CDR3, as DNA: TGTGCCAGCAGTTTATATCCAGGGGTGGACACCATATATTTT. Translated: CASSLYPGVDTIYF.

This clonotype was seen at least ten times. The CDR3 DNA is TGTGCCAGCAGTTTCATGGGGCATGCCTACGAGCAGTACTTC. Translating gives CASSFMGHAYEQYF. The V call is TRBV27, the J call TRBJ2-7; tentative D call: TRBD1 (5 bases). The ends were cut back, 3 bases at V and 2 bases at J, with 11 bases in the middle. There are 14 residues in the CDR3. Germline V gives CDR1 MNHEY, CDR2 SMNVEV (reference sequence).

The chain has TRBV5-4 and TRBJ2-3; 8 nucleotides line up with TRBD2. Germline CDR1 and CDR2: SGHNT and YYREEE (reference sequence). V shed 0 bases, J shed 8 bases, and the junction held 5 bases outside the gene matches. The CDR3 is made up of 14 amino acids. This CDR3 is CASSLGAGEGTQYF. The CDR3 DNA reads as TGTGCCAGCAGCTTGGGAGCGGGGGAGGGTACGCAGTATTTT.

This clonotype was seen ten or more times. The J gene is TRBJ2-3, the V gene TRBV18, with 8 bases fitting TRBD2. The V and J ends lost 3 bases and 3 bases, in that order; junction bases with no gene match: 2. The CDR3 spans 14 residues. Germline V gene sequence: CDR1 KGHSH, CDR2 LQKENI. CDR3 sequence: CASSPSGRTDTQYF. DNA of the CDR3: TGTGCCAGCTCACCCAGCGGGAGAACAGATACGCAGTATTTT.

This clonotype was found many times. This CDR3 reads CASSSRVSRSFRGVPYF. For the CDR3, the DNA is TGTGCCAGCAGTTCCCGTGTTTCCCGGAGTTTTAGGGGAGTTCCGTACTTC. The J gene is TRBJ2-7, the V gene TRBV28, with D perhaps matching TRBD1 or TRBD2 (5 bases each). V was cut by 4 bases and J by 12 bases, with 31 bases left in between. The CDR3 has 17 residues. CDR1 is MDHEN, CDR2 SYDVKM, per germline.

The V call is TRBV7-9, the J call TRBJ2-7; D may be TRBD1 (6 bases). The CDR3 spans 16 residues. V was shortened by 5 bases and J by 0 bases, with 17 bases between the two germline ends. Germline assignment: CDR1 SEHNR and CDR2 FQNEAQ (reference sequence). The CDR3 DNA sequence: TGTGCCAGCAGCCATCCTAAACAGGGAAGCTCCTACGAGCAGTACTTC. Protein product: CASSHPKQGSSYEQYF.

There are a few counts of this clonotype. The chain couples TRBV11-2 to TRBJ2-5, with D maybe TRBD1 (6 bases). Trimming removed 7 bases at V and 3 bases at J, with 12 bases between. In germline, CDR1 is SGHAT, CDR2 FQNNGV. The CDR3 extends over 13 amino acids. CDR3 sequence: CASTRWTEETQYF. In DNA, the CDR3 is TGTGCCAGCACCAGATGGACAGAAGAGACCCAGTACTTC.

This clonotype occurred a few times. V and J are TRBV10-3 and TRBJ1-2; 7 nucleotides match TRBD1. The CDR3 has 13 residues. The V segment lost 3 bases and the J segment 6 bases; nucleotides outside the gene matches: 4. Per germline, CDR1 ENHRY and CDR2 SYGVKD. CDR3 bases: TGTGCCATCAGTGACCCGACAGGGCATGGCTACACCTTC. Translating it yields CAISDPTGHGYTF.

In this sample, this clonotype turned up a few times. The CDR3 bases are TGTGCCAGCACCCTGCTCCGGGTGAGCTCCTACAATGAGCAGTTCTTC. Its translation: CASTLLRVSSYNEQFF. The gene calls are TRBV7-6 and TRBJ2-1; D not resolved. Per the germline V gene, CDR1 is SGHVS and CDR2 is FNYEAQ. Trimming cost V 7 bases and J 0 bases, with 16 bases left between them. There are 16 residues in the CDR3.

This clonotype showed up many times. The chain couples TRBV5-5 to TRBJ1-1; no definite D call. There are 16 residues in the CDR3. The V end lost 5 bases, the J end lost 2 bases, and 19 bases lay between the germline ends. CDR1 and CDR2 from the germline V gene are SGHKS and YYEKEE (reference sequence). The CDR3 loop reads CASSPSQVVRNTEAFF. CDR3 bases: TGTGCCAGCAGTCCGAGCCAGGTGGTACGAAACACTGAAGCTTTCTTT.

This clonotype has ten or more counts. The V call is TRBV20-1, the J call TRBJ2-1; D unclear. Germline loops: CDR1 DFQATT, CDR2 SNEGSKA (reference sequence). The CDR3 is 16 amino acids. Trimming stripped 3 bases from V and 1 base from J, with 16 bases between. CDR3 nucleotides: TGCAGTGCTAGTAGTGGGGATGGGATTTCCTACAATGAGCAGTTCTTC. Translation: CSASSGDGISYNEQFF.

This clonotype was seen repeatedly, ten times or more. The gene calls are TRBV28 and TRBJ2-1, with TRBD2 matching 8 bases. CDR3 length equals 15 residues. Per the germline V gene, CDR1 is MDHEN and CDR2 is SYDVKM. The V gene end was trimmed by 2 bases and the J gene end by 13 bases; junction bases not matched to a gene: 13. The CDR3 sequence: CASSLHHQGRGEQFF. The CDR3 DNA follows: TGTGCCAGCAGTTTACACCACCAAGGGCGGGGGGAACAGTTCTTC. The whole variable domain, filled in from reference TRBV28 and TRBJ2-1, reads DVKVTQSSRYLVKRTGEKVFLECVQDMDHENMFWYRQDPGLGLRLIYFSYDVKMKEKGDIPEGYSVSREKKERFSLILESASTNQTSMYLCASSLHHQGRGEQFFGPGTRLTVL.

This clonotype was seen ten or more times. The genes are TRBV6-1 and TRBJ1-1; no clear D gene. Trimming shortened V by 11 bases and J by 6 bases, and 19 bases separated the two germline ends. The CDR3 runs 13 residues. Germline V gives CDR1 MNHNS, CDR2 SASEGT. This CDR3 reads CAAREGGRAEAFF. In DNA form, the CDR3 reads TGTGCCGCACGGGAAGGTGGTCGGGCTGAAGCTTTCTTT.

This chain links TRBV9 with TRBJ1-2; the D is unclear. This CDR3 is 13 amino acids long. CDR1 and CDR2 from the germline V gene are SGDLS and YYNGEE. Deletions cut 1 base from V and 8 bases from J, with 12 bases between. The CDR3 DNA reads as TGTGCCAGCAGCGTACCGTCTGGGCCGGGCTACACCTTC. This codes for CASSVPSGPGYTF.

The chain is built from TRBV27 and TRBJ2-4; 9 nucleotides agree with TRBD1. Looked up from germline, CDR1 is MNHEY and CDR2 is SMNVEV (reference sequence). This CDR3 comprises 14 residues. Trimming cost V 2 bases and J 6 bases; bases outside gene matches: 2. The CDR3 sequence is CASSLQGQGNIQYF. CDR3 bases: TGTGCCAGCAGTTTACAGGGACAGGGAAACATTCAGTACTTC.

At least ten counts were recorded for this clonotype. The chain couples TRBV28 to TRBJ2-1; D perhaps matches TRBD2 (6 bases). CDR1 is MDHEN, CDR2 SYDVKM, per germline. The CDR3 is made up of 14 amino acids. Trimming removed 4 bases at V and 2 bases at J, with 9 bases between. Written as DNA, the CDR3 is TGTGCCAGCAGTTCTCCTAGCGCCTACAATGAGCAGTTCTTC. Translating it yields CASSSPSAYNEQFF.

J is TRBJ1-1 and V is TRBV6-2 or TRBV6-3; unclear D gene. Trimming took off 0 bases at V and 1 base at J, with 9 bases between the two ends. This CDR3 is 15 amino acids long. Germline CDR1 reads MNHEY; CDR2 reads SVGEGT. CDR3 in DNA: TGTGCCAGCAGTTACTCGCTAGGGCCGAACACTGAAGCTTTCTTT. Translating it yields CASSYSLGPNTEAFF.

This clonotype has more than one count but fewer than ten. The chain joins TRBV29-1 to TRBJ2-1, with D perhaps given as TRBD1 or TRBD2 (5 bases each). Germline-derived CDR1 and CDR2 are SQVTM and ANQGSEA. There are 14 residues in the CDR3. Trimming took 3 bases from V and 4 from J, leaving 13 bases between them. The chain's CDR3 is CSVETGTVYNEQFF. The CDR3 nucleotides read TGCAGCGTTGAGACCGGGACGGTTTACAATGAGCAGTTCTTC.

The chain couples TRBV10-1 to TRBJ2-1; the D is unclear. The CDR3 totals 12 residues. Germline CDR1 reads WNHNN; CDR2 reads SYGVQD (reference sequence). The ends were cut back, 3 bases at V and 10 bases at J, with 10 bases in the middle. The CDR3 spells CASSDELGEQFF. CDR3 coding DNA: TGCGCCAGCAGTGATGAGCTGGGGGAGCAGTTCTTC.

At least ten counts were recorded for this clonotype. The CDR3 DNA is TGTGCCAGCAGTGAAGACGACAGAGCTGAAGCTTTCTTT. This encodes CASSEDDRAEAFF. V and J are TRBV6-1 and TRBJ1-1; a possible D gene is TRBD1 (5 bases). Trimming removed 1 base at V and 6 bases at J, with 9 bases between. The CDR3 length is 13 residues. CDR1 is MNHNS, CDR2 SASEGT, per germline.

In DNA form, the CDR3 reads TGTGCCAGCAGTGAGTTAGCGCATTCCTACAATGAGCAGTTCTTC. This encodes CASSELAHSYNEQFF. The chain is built from TRBV6-4 and TRBJ2-1; TRBD2 is a possible D gene (5 bases). Per germline, CDR1 MRHNA and CDR2 SNTAGT. V was clipped by 3 bases and J by 1 base, with 10 bases between them. CDR3 length: 15 amino acids.

The chain joins TRBV20-1 to TRBJ2-1, with D perhaps matching TRBD2 (6 bases). The CDR3 is 14 amino acids. V dropped 3 bases and J dropped 6 bases, with 15 bases sitting between them. Germline V gene lookup returns CDR1 DFQATT and CDR2 SNEGSKA (reference sequence). In DNA form, the CDR3 reads TGCAGTGCTAGGGGAAGACTAGTCCTCAATGAGCAGTTCTTC. Encoded protein: CSARGRLVLNEQFF.

This clonotype was counted many times. This chain joins TRBV6-1 and TRBJ1-1; D is undetermined. Germline CDR1 is MNHNS and CDR2 is SASEGT. Trimming removed 6 bases from V and 6 bases from J, with 14 bases in between. The CDR3 consists of 13 residues. This CDR3 is CASRLHSAAEAFF. In DNA form, the CDR3 reads TGTGCCAGCAGACTTCATAGCGCGGCTGAAGCTTTCTTT.

Notes on this clonotype: The conserved closing phenylalanine or tryptophan is absent in this CDR3, likely reflecting a read error. The V call is TRBV20-1, the J call TRBJ1-4, with D possibly matching TRBD1 (6 bases). The CDR3 runs to 15 residues. The V and J ends lost 4 bases and 6 bases respectively, with 18 bases between them. The germline CDR1 and CDR2 sequences are DFQATT and SNEGSKA (reference sequence). The CDR3 DNA reads TGCAGTGCTAACCCTAAGGGGGGCCAAGATGAAAAACTGTTTCTT. As protein: CSANPKGGQDEKLFL.

This clonotype was seen ten or more times. V usage is TRBV5-1 and J usage is TRBJ2-1; tentatively, D is TRBD2 (6 bases). Germline values: CDR1 SGHRS, CDR2 YFSETQ. V was clipped by 0 bases and J by 4 bases, with 11 bases between them. The CDR3 spans 15 residues. CDR3 in amino acids: CASSLARRGYNEQFF. The DNA for the CDR3 is TGCGCCAGCAGCTTGGCCAGGAGGGGTTACAATGAGCAGTTCTTC. Together with reference TRBV5-1 and TRBJ2-1, the CDR3 gives the full variable domain: KAGVTQTPRYLIKTRGQQVTLSCSPISGHRSVSWYQQTPGQGLQFLFEYFSETQRNKGNFPGRFSGRQFSNSRSEMNVSTLELGDSALYLCASSLARRGYNEQFFGPGTRLTVL.

In regard to this clonotype: A far larger clone is one base from this, pointing to a likely read error. The V and J genes are TRBV4-1 and TRBJ1-5; D unresolved. Germline loops: CDR1 MGHRA, CDR2 YSYEKL. This CDR3 comprises 17 residues. For the CDR3, the DNA is TGCGCCAGCAGCCAAGAAGTAGGCAGCGGCAGCAATGAGCCCCAGCATTTT. The encoded protein is CASSQEVGSGSNEPQHF.